The 21 T cell receptor beta chains below come from one sample, sequenced in a study of CD8+ T cells in alopecia areata. It was cDNA, reverse transcribed from extracted RNA, that served as the sequencing template. Generated by immunoSEQ multiplex PCR, the TCRdb table keeps only in-frame clones and is missing some. Here the sample spans about 150,000 clones, approximately 45% being singletons. Sequencing was done on a sample of CD4+ T cells sorted from blood. The receptor source for this set is a human donor with alopecia areata.

The V and J genes are TRBV29-1 and TRBJ1-2; 9 positions agree with TRBD1. Germline V lookup: CDR1 SQVTM, CDR2 ANQGSEA. J was trimmed by 4 bases and V by 3 bases; bases with no gene match: 0. This CDR3 has 12 amino acids. The CDR3 loop reads CSVETGGYGYTF. For the CDR3, the DNA is TGCAGCGTTGAGACAGGGGGCTATGGCTACACCTTC. Full variable domain (missing parts from reference TRBV29-1 and TRBJ1-2): SAVISQKPSRDICQRGTSLTIQCQVDSQVTMMFWYRQQPGQSLTLIATANQGSEATYESGFVIDKFPISRPNLTFSTLTVSNMSPEDSSIYLCSVETGGYGYTFGSGTRLTVV.

This clone was seen many times. V is TRBV7-2 and J is TRBJ2-4, with a tentative D call TRBD2 (6 bases). This CDR3 has 17 residues. V was cut by 4 bases and J by 0 bases, with 16 bases left in between. Germline values: CDR1 SGHTA, CDR2 FQGNSA. The CDR3 sequence: CASSWVGGGGAKNIQYF. The CDR3 DNA reads TGTGCCAGCAGCTGGGTCGGTGGGGGAGGAGCCAAAAACATTCAGTACTTC.

This clone was recorded once. The chain uses TRBV5-1 and TRBJ2-1; a possible D gene is TRBD1 (6 bases). The CDR3 extends over 17 amino acids. In germline, CDR1 is SGHRS, CDR2 YFSETQ. Between the trimmed V and J ends, which lost 3 bases and 5 bases, there was a span of 21 bases. DNA of the CDR3: TGCGCCAGCAGCTCGTCAACCGCAGGGGCGCCCGACAATGAGCAGTTCTTC. Its translation is CASSSSTAGAPDNEQFF.

This chain joins TRBV2 and TRBJ2-2; TRBD1 agrees at 7 bases. From germline, CDR1 is SNHLY and CDR2 FYNNEI. V lost 3 bases to trimming and J lost 4 bases; unmatched junction nucleotides: 2. This CDR3 has 14 amino acids. The CDR3 spells CASSEQGVTGELFF. The CDR3 DNA reads TGTGCCAGCAGTGAGCAGGGGGTCACCGGGGAGCTGTTTTTT.

The CDR3 DNA sequence: TGTGCCAGCAGCTTGAGGACTAGCGGGAGAGGTGAGCAGTTCTTC. This sequence encodes CASSLRTSGRGEQFF. This chain joins TRBV5-4 and TRBJ2-1; 13 nucleotides align to TRBD2. V shed 1 base and J 9 bases; nucleotides not matched to a gene: 4. This CDR3 has 15 residues. Germline V gene lookup returns CDR1 SGHNT and CDR2 YYREEE (reference sequence).

This clone was counted a few times. The chain joins TRBV5-1 to TRBJ2-7; D remains ambiguous. There are 15 residues in the CDR3. Trimming took 1 base from V and 0 from J, leaving 11 bases between them. The germline gives CDR1 SGHRS, CDR2 YFSETQ. CDR3 region: CASSLQAASSYEQYF. In DNA form, the CDR3 reads TGCGCCAGCAGCTTGCAGGCCGCGTCCTCCTACGAGCAGTACTTC.

In this sample, this clone turned up a few times. The chain recombines TRBV7-3 with TRBJ1-1; D perhaps matches TRBD1 (5 bases). CDR1 and CDR2 from the germline V gene are SGHTA and FQGTGA. The CDR3 contains 15 residues. V was shortened by 1 base and J by 5 bases, with 14 bases between the two germline ends. CDR3 DNA sequence: TGTGCCAGCAGCTTAAGTAACAGGCCTGGGACTGAAGCTTTCTTT. This gives the protein CASSLSNRPGTEAFF.

This clone showed up just a few times. The V and J genes are TRBV2 and TRBJ1-1; TRBD1 matches at 7 bases. CDR1 and CDR2 (germline): SNHLY, FYNNEI. CDR3 length: 13 residues. V was pared by 10 bases and J by 0 bases, with 5 bases of the junction left unmatched. In DNA, the CDR3 is TGTGCCACTACGGGACAGTTGAACACTGAAGCTTTCTTT. This translates into CATTGQLNTEAFF.

The chain has TRBV6-5 and TRBJ2-1; TRBD2 aligns across 7 bases. The length of the CDR3 is 15 residues. Germline trimming cut 4 bases from V and 6 bases from J; bases unmatched to any gene: 9. Germline CDR1 is MNHEY and CDR2 is SVGAGI. CDR3 amino acids: CASSSGGWSLNEQFF. For the CDR3, the DNA is TGTGCCAGCAGTTCCGGGGGGTGGTCCCTCAATGAGCAGTTCTTC.

The chain uses TRBV6-5 and TRBJ1-1; TRBD1 might be the D (6 bases). V shed 0 bases and J shed 7 bases, with 9 bases lying between them. The CDR3 has 13 amino acids. CDR1 is MNHEY, CDR2 SVGAGI, per germline. CDR3 coding DNA: TGTGCCAGCAGTTACTCGAAGGACAGTGAAGCTTTCTTT. Translated: CASSYSKDSEAFF.

V and J are TRBV13 and TRBJ2-2; 8 positions agree with TRBD2. Germline lookup yields CDR1 PRHDT and CDR2 FYEKMQ (reference sequence). This CDR3 comprises 17 residues. Trimming cost V 5 bases and J 8 bases; bases outside gene matches: 16. The CDR3 bases are TGTGCCAGCAGCACCCAACTAGCGGCCAAACACATGGGGGAGCTGTTTTTT. This gives the protein CASSTQLAAKHMGELFF.

V and J are TRBV20-1 and TRBJ2-7, with D maybe TRBD1 (6 bases). Trimming left V 5 bases short and J 6 bases short, with 11 bases between. The CDR3 contains 11 residues. The germline V gene has CDR1 DFQATT and CDR2 SNEGSKA (reference sequence). The CDR3 is CSAYRVGEQYF. CDR3 sequence (DNA): TGCAGTGCTTACAGGGTCGGCGAGCAGTACTTC.

The V and J genes are TRBV14 and TRBJ2-1, with 14 bases fitting TRBD2. The J segment lost 7 bases and the V segment lost 5 bases, leaving 10 bases of the junction unmatched. The CDR3 spans 17 residues. Germline V lookup: CDR1 SGHDN, CDR2 FVKESK. DNA for the CDR3: TGTGCCAGCAGCGGGACTAGCGGGAGAGGTTCCATAAATGAGCAGTTCTTC. Amino acids: CASSGTSGRGSINEQFF. Combining the CDR3 with reference TRBV14 and TRBJ2-1 gives the whole variable domain EAGVTQFPSHSVIEKGQTVTLRCDPISGHDNLYWYRRVMGKEIKFLLHFVKESKQDESGMPNNRFLAERTGGTYSTLKVQPAELEDSGVYFCASSGTSGRGSINEQFFGPGTRLTVL.

Only a few counts were recorded for this clone. Other nucleotide sequences in the sample specify the same CDR3. The rearrangement joins TRBV5-1 to TRBJ2-5; a weak D match, TRBD1 (6 bases). CDR1 is SGHRS, CDR2 YFSETQ, per germline. This CDR3 comprises 14 residues. Trimming left V 1 base short and J 0 bases short, with 7 bases between. The DNA of the CDR3 is TGCGCCAGCAGCTTGAGGACAGACCAAGAGACCCAGTACTTC. Its protein is CASSLRTDQETQYF.

The chain couples TRBV30 to TRBJ2-3; D is perhaps TRBD2 (6 bases). Deletions cut 3 bases from V and 4 bases from J, with 11 bases between. Germline CDR1 is GTSNPN and CDR2 is SVGIG (reference sequence). CDR3 length: 13 residues. CDR3 residues: CAWSGTAADTQYF. The CDR3 DNA reads as TGTGCCTGGAGCGGGACTGCCGCAGATACGCAGTATTTT.

Only one count was recorded for this clone. V usage is TRBV29-1 and J usage is TRBJ1-1, with 10 bases fitting TRBD1. CDR3 length: 14 residues. Germline assignment: CDR1 SQVTM and CDR2 ANQGSEA. J lost 9 bases, V lost 7 bases, and 14 bases had no gene match. CDR3 nucleotide sequence: TGCAGCGCACTACAAGACAGGGGGCGAACTAAAGCTTTCTTT. It yields the protein CSALQDRGRTKAFF.

In this sample, this clone turned up a few times. The rearrangement uses TRBV4-1 and TRBJ1-2, with D hard to call. V shed 2 bases and J shed 3 bases, with 13 bases lying between them. The CDR3 contains 15 residues. CDR1 MGHRA and CDR2 YSYEKL come from the germline V gene. The CDR3 loop is CASSQKPEGYYGYTF. CDR3 DNA sequence: TGCGCCAGCAGCCAAAAACCGGAGGGCTACTATGGCTACACCTTC.

The chain employs TRBV29-1 and TRBJ1-2; 7 bases agree with TRBD1. Germline assignment: CDR1 SQVTM and CDR2 ANQGSEA. The CDR3 length is 12 residues. V dropped 3 bases and J dropped 7; count of bases not matched to a gene: 5. The CDR3 nucleotides are TGCAGCGTTGAGAGACAGGGCTTTGGCTACACCTTC. Translation: CSVERQGFGYTF. The full variable domain, rest sourced from reference TRBV29-1 and TRBJ1-2, is SAVISQKPSRDICQRGTSLTIQCQVDSQVTMMFWYRQQPGQSLTLIATANQGSEATYESGFVIDKFPISRPNLTFSTLTVSNMSPEDSSIYLCSVERQGFGYTFGSGTRLTVV.

This chain uses TRBV7-9 with TRBJ2-5; D call uncertain. The V end was cut by 6 bases, the J end by 10 bases, with 18 bases between. Germline V CDR1 and CDR2: SEHNR, FQNEAQ (reference sequence). This CDR3 has 13 residues. The DNA of the CDR3 is TGTGCCAGCAGTTCCAACCAACTGACTCGCCAGTACTTC. Protein product: CASSSNQLTRQYF. The full variable domain, in which reference TRBV7-9 and TRBJ2-5 provide the parts outside the CDR3, is DTGVSQNPRHKITKRGQNVTFRCDPISEHNRLYWYRQTLGQGPEFLTYFQNEAQLEKSRLLSDRFSAERPKGSFSTLEIQRTEQGDSAMYLCASSSNQLTRQYFGPGTRLLVL.

The genes are TRBV5-1 and TRBJ1-1; 8 bases map to TRBD1. Per germline, CDR1 SGHRS and CDR2 YFSETQ. Trimming took 0 bases from V and 1 from J; bases not matched to a gene: 2. CDR3 length equals 15 residues. Written as DNA, the CDR3 is TGCGCCAGCAGCTTGGTGGGACAGGAGAACACTGAAGCTTTCTTT. It specifies CASSLVGQENTEAFF. Complete variable domain (other parts from reference TRBV5-1 and TRBJ1-1): KAGVTQTPRYLIKTRGQQVTLSCSPISGHRSVSWYQQTPGQGLQFLFEYFSETQRNKGNFPGRFSGRQFSNSRSEMNVSTLELGDSALYLCASSLVGQENTEAFFGQGTRLTVV.

V gene TRBV5-1 combines with J gene TRBJ1-3, with D hard to call. Trimming pared 3 bases from V and 1 base from J, leaving 8 bases between. The CDR3 totals 14 residues. Germline lookup yields CDR1 SGHRS and CDR2 YFSETQ. The CDR3 loop is CASSSGPSGNTIYF. Written as DNA, the CDR3 is TGCGCCAGCAGCTCCGGGCCTTCTGGAAACACCATATATTTT.